One T cell receptor beta chain is described in this entry. The CDR3 sequence is 14 residues long. The V and J ends lost 1 base and 7 bases respectively, with 12 bases between them. Germline V CDR1 and CDR2: SGDLS, YYNGEE. This specimen belongs to a study of T cells after yellow fever vaccination. Conversion of TCR transcripts into cDNA relied on 5'RACE template switching, which added a universal primer site and UMIs. MiXCR was run by TCRdb on the 5' RACE reads, yielding one entry per CDR3 protein. The sample includes 450,000 to 550,000 distinct CDR3 sequences, 21% of them seen just once. Specimen: PBMCs, collected 20 to 25 days after the first yellow fever vaccination. The genes are TRBV9 and TRBJ1-5; the D is unclear. This receptor was obtained from a man between 18 and 29 years old who received the YFV17D yellow fever vaccine. CDR3 protein: CASSVWGGRQPQHF. CDR3 DNA sequence: TGTGCCAGCAGCGTATGGGGAGGGAGACAGCCCCAGCATTTT.